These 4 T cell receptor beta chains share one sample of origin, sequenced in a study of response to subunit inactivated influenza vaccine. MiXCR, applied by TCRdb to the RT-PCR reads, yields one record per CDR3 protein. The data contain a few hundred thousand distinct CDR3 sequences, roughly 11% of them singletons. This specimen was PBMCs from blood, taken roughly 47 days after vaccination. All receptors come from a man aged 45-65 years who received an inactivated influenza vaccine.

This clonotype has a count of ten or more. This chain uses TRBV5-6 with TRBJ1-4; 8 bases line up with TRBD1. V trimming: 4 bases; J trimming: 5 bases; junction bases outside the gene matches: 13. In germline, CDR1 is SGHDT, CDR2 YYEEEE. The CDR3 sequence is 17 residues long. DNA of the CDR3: TGTGCCAGCAGCCTATTTTATGGACAGGGCGAAAATGAAAAACTGTTTTTT. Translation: CASSLFYGQGENEKLFF.

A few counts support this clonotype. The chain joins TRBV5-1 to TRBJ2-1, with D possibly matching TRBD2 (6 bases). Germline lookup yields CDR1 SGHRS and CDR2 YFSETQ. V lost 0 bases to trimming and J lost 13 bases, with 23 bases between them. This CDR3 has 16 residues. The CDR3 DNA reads TGCGCCAGCAGCTTGGTCATGGAGGGGTTCAGGTGGGAACAGTTCTTC. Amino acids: CASSLVMEGFRWEQFF.

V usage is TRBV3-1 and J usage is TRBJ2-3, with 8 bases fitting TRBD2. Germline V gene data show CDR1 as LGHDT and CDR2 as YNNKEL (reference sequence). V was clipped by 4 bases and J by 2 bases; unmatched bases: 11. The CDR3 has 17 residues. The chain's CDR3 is CASSRSVPGGITDTQYF. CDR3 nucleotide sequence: TGTGCCAGCAGCCGCTCGGTCCCGGGGGGGATCACAGATACGCAGTATTTT.

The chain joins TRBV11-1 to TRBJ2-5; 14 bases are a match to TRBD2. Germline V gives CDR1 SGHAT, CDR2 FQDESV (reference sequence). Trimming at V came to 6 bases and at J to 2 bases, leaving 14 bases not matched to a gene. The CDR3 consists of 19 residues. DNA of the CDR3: TGTGCCAGCAGACCACCAGTACTGACTAGCGGGGGGGATCAAGAGACCCAGTACTTC. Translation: CASRPPVLTSGGDQETQYF.